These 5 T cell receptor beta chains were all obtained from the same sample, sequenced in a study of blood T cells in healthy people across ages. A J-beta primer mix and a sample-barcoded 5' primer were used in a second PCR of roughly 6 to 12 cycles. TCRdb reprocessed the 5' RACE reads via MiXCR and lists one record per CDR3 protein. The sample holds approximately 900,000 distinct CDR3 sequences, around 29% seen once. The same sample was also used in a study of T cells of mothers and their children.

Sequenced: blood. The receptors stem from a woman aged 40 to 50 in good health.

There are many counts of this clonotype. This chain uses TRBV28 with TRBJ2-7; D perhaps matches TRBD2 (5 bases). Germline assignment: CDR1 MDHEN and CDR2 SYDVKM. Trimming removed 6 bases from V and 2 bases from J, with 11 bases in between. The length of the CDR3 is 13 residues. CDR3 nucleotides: TGTGCCAGCAGCCGACTAACTACCTACGAGCAGTACTTC. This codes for CASSRLTTYEQYF.

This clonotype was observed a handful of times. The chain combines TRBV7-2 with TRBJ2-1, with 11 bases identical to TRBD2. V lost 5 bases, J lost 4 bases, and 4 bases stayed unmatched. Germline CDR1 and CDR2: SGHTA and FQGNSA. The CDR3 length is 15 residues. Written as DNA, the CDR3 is TGTGCCAGCAGCCTGGGACTAGCGGAGTACAATGAGCAGTTCTTC. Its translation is CASSLGLAEYNEQFF.

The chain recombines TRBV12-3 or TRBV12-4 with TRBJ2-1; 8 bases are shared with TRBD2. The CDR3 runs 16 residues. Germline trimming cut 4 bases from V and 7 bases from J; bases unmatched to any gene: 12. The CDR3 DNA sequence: TGTGCCAGCAGTTCCTATGCAGCGGGGGAAGGGAATGAGCAGTTCTTC. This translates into CASSSYAAGEGNEQFF.

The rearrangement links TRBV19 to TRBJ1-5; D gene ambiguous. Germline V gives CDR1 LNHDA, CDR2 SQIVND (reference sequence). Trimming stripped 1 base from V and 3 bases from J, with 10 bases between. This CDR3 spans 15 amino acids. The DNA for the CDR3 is TGTGCCAGTAGTATAGCTTCCACCGTCAATCAGCCCCAGCATTTT. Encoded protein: CASSIASTVNQPQHF.

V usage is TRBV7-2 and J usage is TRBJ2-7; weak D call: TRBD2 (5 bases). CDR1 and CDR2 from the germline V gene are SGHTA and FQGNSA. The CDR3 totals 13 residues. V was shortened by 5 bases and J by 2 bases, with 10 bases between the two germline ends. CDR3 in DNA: TGTGCCAGCAGCCCAAAGCGGACCTACGAGCAGTACTTC. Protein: CASSPKRTYEQYF.